The 15 T cell receptor beta chains below all came from one sample that was sequenced in a study of identical twins listed by TCRdb under 2016. Library prep was done by 5' RACE. Sequencing relied on an Illumina HiSeq 2000. TCRdb reworked the public reads: Q25 trimming with fastp, MiXCR clone assembly, productive beta chains retained. Every distinct CDR3 protein forms one entry, paired with its most common genes and DNA. Across this sample there are hundreds of thousands of distinct CDR3 sequences, with around 6% seen only once. 1.5% to 2% of the sample is held by the ten biggest clonotypes. Sequencing was performed on naive T cells sorted from blood. The cell subset or site label on this specimen signifies: cells isolated with a human naive T-cell isolation kit. Receptors originate from a young man in good health.

This clonotype appeared many times. The chain joins TRBV29-1 to TRBJ2-1; 8 bases align to TRBD2. Germline V gives CDR1 SQVTM, CDR2 ANQGSEA. V lost 6 bases and J lost 2; bases outside the gene matches: 6. The CDR3 runs 14 residues. In DNA, the CDR3 is TGCAGCGTAATAGCGGGGTCAACCTACAATGAGCAGTTCTTC. As protein: CSVIAGSTYNEQFF.

This clonotype has a handful of counts. The chain joins TRBV16 to TRBJ2-5, with 9 bases fitting TRBD2. J gave up 5 bases and V 9 bases, and 13 bases lay outside the gene matches. This CDR3 is built from 15 residues. Looked up from germline, CDR1 is KGHSY and CDR2 is FQNENV. The CDR3, as DNA: TGTGCCAGTGGAAGGACTAGCGAGGGTCCGGAGACCCAGTACTTC. It translates to CASGRTSEGPETQYF.

This clonotype was observed at least ten times. J is TRBJ2-2 and V is TRBV7-2, with TRBD1 matching over 8 bases. Per the germline V gene, CDR1 is SGHTA and CDR2 is FQGNSA. V was pared by 5 bases and J by 6 bases, with 8 bases of the junction left unmatched. CDR3 size: 15 residues. Here the CDR3 DNA reads TGTGCCAGCAGCGCGAGGACAGGGTGGCCCGGGGAGCTGTTTTTT. Translated, it gives CASSARTGWPGELFF. Supplemented by reference TRBV7-2 and TRBJ2-2, the full variable domain reads GAGVSQSPSNKVTEKGKDVELRCDPISGHTALYWYRQSLGQGLEFLIYFQGNSAPDKSGLPSDRFSAERTGGSVSTLTIQRTQQEDSAVYLCASSARTGWPGELFFGEGSRLTVL.

The V and J genes are TRBV12-3 or TRBV12-4 and TRBJ2-3; no clear D gene. The CDR3 has 16 residues. Trimming removed 5 bases at V and 6 bases at J, with 21 bases between. This CDR3 is CASSGVGFSILDTQYF. The CDR3, as DNA: TGTGCCAGCAGTGGGGTGGGGTTTAGTATTTTGGATACGCAGTATTTT.

There are a few counts of this clonotype. The chain links TRBV19 to TRBJ2-1; D call uncertain. This CDR3 is 13 amino acids long. V shed 7 bases and J shed 7 bases, with 14 bases lying between them. Germline loops: CDR1 LNHDA, CDR2 SQIVND (reference sequence). CDR3: CASMWTYSNEQFF. Written as DNA, the CDR3 is TGTGCCAGTATGTGGACCTATTCGAATGAGCAGTTCTTC.

This clonotype was seen at least ten times. This CDR3 fails to terminate in the conserved phenylalanine or tryptophan, so it likely reflects a read error. The DNA is left out, because the CDR3 cannot be placed on it with certainty; the CDR3 is given as TCRdb lists it. This sequence joins TRBV4-1 and TRBJ2-1; the D call of TRBD2 is as the table states it, not checked on the DNA. The CDR3 extends over 13 residues, inclusive of both ends. From germline, CDR1 is MGHRA and CDR2 YSYEKL. CDR3 loop: CASSQDGAGGILV.

The V gene is TRBV5-6, the J gene TRBJ2-7; TRBD2 agrees at 7 bases. The germline gives CDR1 SGHDT, CDR2 YYEEEE. CDR3 length equals 15 residues. V lost 2 bases to trimming and J lost 0 bases; unmatched junction nucleotides: 5. Here the CDR3 DNA reads TGTGCCAGCAGCTTCCGGGGGGTTGGCTCCTACGAGCAGTACGTC. Translating gives CASSFRGVGSYEQYV.

V usage is TRBV3-1 and J usage is TRBJ2-3; 7 nucleotides match TRBD2. Trimming at V came to 6 bases and at J to 5 bases, leaving 2 bases not matched to a gene. Germline V gene lookup returns CDR1 LGHDT and CDR2 YNNKEL (reference sequence). The CDR3 totals 12 residues. Written as DNA, the CDR3 is TGTGCCAGCAGGGGCGGGGGAGATACGCAGTATTTT. Translation gives CASRGGGDTQYF.

This clonotype has a count of ten or more. The rearrangement uses TRBV14 and TRBJ2-1; D uncertain. This CDR3 comprises 14 residues. V was cut by 1 base and J by 6 bases, with 10 bases left in between. Germline V lookup: CDR1 SGHDN, CDR2 FVKESK. The CDR3 loop is CASSQGITPNEQFF. The DNA of the CDR3 is TGTGCCAGCAGCCAAGGTATCACTCCCAATGAGCAGTTCTTC.

J is TRBJ2-3 and V is TRBV5-1; D unclear. The CDR3 runs 16 residues. CDR1 SGHRS and CDR2 YFSETQ come from the germline V gene. Deletions cut 4 bases from V and 5 bases from J, with 20 bases between. CDR3 amino acids: CASSNGPGTIKDTQYF. In DNA form, the CDR3 reads TGCGCCAGCAGCAACGGGCCAGGAACAATAAAAGATACGCAGTATTTT.

This clonotype was detected ten times or more. J is TRBJ2-1 and V is TRBV11-2, with D unclear. The CDR3 totals 12 residues. Germline lookup yields CDR1 SGHAT and CDR2 FQNNGV. V was trimmed by 3 bases and J by 6 bases, leaving 6 bases between them. CDR3 coding DNA: TGTGCCAGCAGCTTGCTAATCAATGAGCAGTTCTTC. It specifies CASSLLINEQFF.

This clonotype turned up a few times. This chain joins TRBV30 and TRBJ1-2, with 8 bases identical to TRBD1. V was pared by 6 bases and J by 4 bases, with 4 bases of the junction left unmatched. Germline V gene lookup returns CDR1 GTSNPN and CDR2 SVGIG (reference sequence). The CDR3 length is 12 residues. Here the CDR3 DNA reads TGTGCCTGCCTCACAGGGGGCTATGGCTACACCTTC. Protein sequence: CACLTGGYGYTF.

This clonotype came up a few times. This rearrangement joins TRBV29-1 to TRBJ2-7, with D possibly matching TRBD1 (6 bases). This CDR3 spans 12 amino acids. Germline CDR1 reads SQVTM; CDR2 reads ANQGSEA. V was clipped by 6 bases and J by 1 base, with 10 bases between them. The CDR3, as DNA: TGCAGCGTAAAGACAGGATCCTACGAGCAGTACTTC. Protein product: CSVKTGSYEQYF.

This clonotype came up many times. The J gene is TRBJ2-1, the V gene TRBV12-3 or TRBV12-4; 11 nucleotides match TRBD1. Unmatched junction bases numbered 12, after V lost 5 bases and J lost 9 bases. This CDR3 region has 16 residues. CDR3 DNA sequence: TGTGCCAGCAGTCCTCTTCGGAGGACAGGGGGCACTGAGCAGTTCTTC. It codes for CASSPLRRTGGTEQFF.

This clonotype was observed many times. J is TRBJ1-3 and V is TRBV12-3 or TRBV12-4, with 7 bases that match TRBD1. This CDR3 comprises 16 residues. V gave up 5 bases and J gave up 2 bases; unmatched junction bases: 9. In DNA form, the CDR3 reads TGTGCCAGCAGTCAGCGACGACAGGGTGCTGGAAACACCATATATTTT. Translated, it gives CASSQRRQGAGNTIYF.